The clone carrying this TCR beta chain has at least ten counts. Its antigen is as yet unknown. TCRdb recomputed calls from the reads with MiXCR, one row per CDR3 protein. This table has a few hundred thousand distinct CDR3 sequences, approximately 9.1% appearing once. The sample belongs to a study of T cell repertoires in cytomegalovirus infection. The study, taken as a whole, reports: It was HLA-C-restricted CMV-specific TCR beta clonotypes that dominated the response ex vivo.

The CDR3 sequence is 17 residues long. Germline V gives CDR1 SGHTA, CDR2 FQGNSA. With 5 bases clipped from V and 3 bases from J, the junction kept 14 bases outside the gene matches. The TCR comes from a human donor in good health (CMV status not recorded). Some clones in this sample may be carry-over from other donors' samples. The sequencing sample was made of PBMCs. The gene calls are TRBV7-2 and TRBJ2-7; 9 bases match TRBD1. The CDR3 DNA follows: TGTGCCAGCAGCCCGGATGGGTACAGGGGGCGAATCTACGAGCAGTACTTC. It specifies CASSPDGYRGRIYEQYF. Combining the CDR3 with reference TRBV7-2 and TRBJ2-7 gives the whole variable domain GAGVSQSPSNKVTEKGKDVELRCDPISGHTALYWYRQSLGQGLEFLIYFQGNSAPDKSGLPSDRFSAERTGGSVSTLTIQRTQQEDSAVYLCASSPDGYRGRIYEQYFGPGTRLTVT.